The 25 T cell receptor beta chains below come from one sample, sequenced in a study of CD8 T cells in ankylosing spondylitis. Study-wide results and limits: Typical of ankylosing spondylitis blood, it appeared, was a TCR beta motif of several highly homologous variants.

TCRdb processed the 5' RACE reads anew with MiXCR; each CDR3 protein has one entry. The table shows around 540,000 distinct CDR3 sequences, with about 13% occurring only once. These receptors have no known antigen. The sequencing input was blood, either unsorted or a sorted T cell fraction (not recorded which). Receptors were obtained from a male donor with ankylosing spondylitis.

V usage is TRBV7-9 and J usage is TRBJ2-5, with TRBD2 identical over 7 bases. V trimming: 2 bases; J trimming: 4 bases; junction bases outside the gene matches: 4. CDR3 length equals 14 residues. Germline loops: CDR1 SEHNR, CDR2 FQNEAQ (reference sequence). This CDR3 reads CASSLKAGRETQYF. The DNA for the CDR3 is TGTGCCAGCAGCTTAAAAGCGGGGAGAGAGACCCAGTACTTC.

V usage is TRBV19 and J usage is TRBJ1-2; D unresolved. V was pared by 1 base and J by 6 bases, with 9 bases between. Germline V CDR1 and CDR2: LNHDA, SQIVND (reference sequence). The CDR3 length is 13 residues. CDR3 in DNA: TGTGCCAGTAGTATAGGGCAGTCCGATGGCTACACCTTC. It codes for CASSIGQSDGYTF.

A few counts support this clonotype. The chain couples TRBV7-8 to TRBJ1-1; unclear D gene. Between the trimmed V and J ends, which lost 6 bases and 6 bases, there was a span of 14 bases. Germline CDR1 and CDR2: SGHVS and FQNEAQ. This CDR3 is 13 amino acids long. CDR3 sequence reads: CASSTVAGAEAFF. CDR3 in DNA: TGTGCCAGCAGTACCGTGGCAGGCGCTGAAGCTTTCTTT.

This clonotype has a count of ten or more. The V and J genes are TRBV7-2 and TRBJ2-1; D is possibly TRBD2 (6 bases). Trimming stripped 3 bases from V and 8 bases from J, with 20 bases between. Germline lookup yields CDR1 SGHTA and CDR2 FQGNSA. The CDR3 is made up of 16 amino acids. In DNA form, the CDR3 reads TGTGCCAGCAGCTTCGTGACTCGCCCATCGGGAGATGAGCAGTTCTTC. Its protein product is CASSFVTRPSGDEQFF.

This clonotype occurred once. V and J are TRBV20-1 and TRBJ1-2, with no clear D. The CDR3 extends over 11 amino acids. Germline assignment: CDR1 DFQATT and CDR2 SNEGSKA (reference sequence). Trimming took 6 bases from V and 7 from J, leaving 12 bases between them. As DNA, the CDR3 is TGCAGTGCGGGGAGGCCGGGTGGCTACACCTTC. Protein sequence: CSAGRPGGYTF.

The table lists this clonotype with a few counts. This sequence joins TRBV20-1 and TRBJ1-5; D unclear. The CDR3 loop spans 13 amino acids. Germline V gives CDR1 DFQATT, CDR2 SNEGSKA (reference sequence). Trimming removed 5 bases from V and 6 bases from J, with 14 bases in between. The CDR3 DNA sequence: TGCAGTGCTGAGGGTGGGGTAGGTCAGCCCCAGCATTTT. Its protein is CSAEGGVGQPQHF.

This clonotype has only a few counts. The chain's CDR3 is CASSPIAGRGQETQYF. The CDR3 DNA sequence: TGTGCCAGCAGCCCTATAGCCGGGAGAGGTCAAGAGACCCAGTACTTC. The rearrangement joins TRBV7-9 to TRBJ2-5, with D perhaps TRBD2 (6 bases). V was shortened by 5 bases and J by 2 bases, with 18 bases between the two germline ends. Germline values: CDR1 SEHNR, CDR2 FQNEAQ (reference sequence). This CDR3 region has 16 residues.

This clonotype came up many times. The chain combines TRBV5-1 with TRBJ2-7; 9 nucleotides match TRBD1. The CDR3 consists of 14 residues. Germline V gene lookup returns CDR1 SGHRS and CDR2 YFSETQ. The V segment lost 7 bases and the J segment 5 bases; nucleotides outside the gene matches: 10. Here the CDR3 DNA reads TGCGCCAGCCGTGTACAGGGGGCGTTCGACGAGCAGTACTTC. Translated: CASRVQGAFDEQYF.

The chain links TRBV19 to TRBJ1-6, with D uncertain. The CDR3 loop spans 13 amino acids. V lost 5 bases and J 10 bases, leaving 12 bases between the germline ends. Germline V CDR1 and CDR2: LNHDA, SQIVND (reference sequence). CDR3 DNA sequence: TGTGCCAGTAGTGAAAGGGAGAGGTCACCCCTCCACTTT. Translating it yields CASSERERSPLHF.

In its sample, this clonotype was seen many times. V is TRBV12-3 or TRBV12-4 and J is TRBJ2-1; D possibly corresponds to TRBD2 (5 bases). V was trimmed by 4 bases and J by 6 bases, leaving 19 bases between them. This CDR3 spans 16 amino acids. CDR3 amino acids: CASSSGGTGYGNEQFF. Written as DNA, the CDR3 is TGTGCCAGCAGTTCCGGAGGTACCGGGTATGGCAATGAGCAGTTCTTC.

This clonotype was recorded at least ten times. The V call is TRBV7-9, the J call TRBJ2-2; TRBD2 matches 7 bases. The V and J ends lost 0 bases and 2 bases, in that order; junction bases with no gene match: 3. Germline assignment: CDR1 SEHNR and CDR2 FQNEAQ (reference sequence). CDR3 length equals 16 residues. The CDR3 sequence is CASSLAPGLNTGELFF. The CDR3 coding sequence is TGTGCCAGCAGCTTAGCGCCGGGACTAAACACCGGGGAGCTGTTTTTT.

This clonotype was observed a handful of times. This chain connects TRBV7-2 to TRBJ2-2, with 8 nucleotides matching TRBD1. The V and J ends lost 6 bases and 4 bases, in that order; junction bases with no gene match: 7. The CDR3 loop spans 15 amino acids. Germline CDR1 reads SGHTA; CDR2 reads FQGNSA. The CDR3 protein is CASRVSRGLTGELFF. For the CDR3, the DNA is TGTGCCAGCAGAGTTAGCAGGGGGCTCACCGGGGAGCTGTTTTTT.

The rearrangement uses TRBV29-1 and TRBJ2-1, with D hard to call. The CDR3 is 12 residues long. The germline gives CDR1 SQVTM, CDR2 ANQGSEA. The ends were cut back, 6 bases at V and 10 bases at J, with 16 bases in the middle. CDR3 residues: CSVQTVRTEQFF. The CDR3 nucleotides are TGCAGCGTCCAAACGGTTAGAACCGAGCAGTTCTTC.

This clonotype was seen repeatedly, ten times or more. CDR3 protein: CASSPRLEAYNEQFF. The CDR3 DNA follows: TGTGCCAGCAGTCCCCGACTAGAGGCCTACAATGAGCAGTTCTTC. The J gene is TRBJ2-1, the V gene TRBV12-3 or TRBV12-4; tentative D call: TRBD2 (6 bases). The CDR3 runs 15 residues. V lost 5 bases and J 2 bases, leaving 13 bases between the germline ends.

Ten or more counts support this clonotype. The CDR3 DNA follows: TGTGCCAGCAGTGAAGGCCAGGGGGAAAACATTCAGTACTTC. This gives the protein CASSEGQGENIQYF. V gene TRBV12-3 or TRBV12-4 combines with J gene TRBJ2-4; 7 bases agree with TRBD1. The V segment lost 5 bases and the J segment 5 bases; nucleotides outside the gene matches: 6. CDR3 size: 14 residues.

This clonotype was detected only a few times. This rearrangement joins TRBV9 to TRBJ2-3; possible D gene TRBD2, 5 bases. Trimming stripped 7 bases from V and 2 bases from J, with 14 bases between. The CDR3 covers 14 residues. CDR1 SGDLS and CDR2 YYNGEE come from the germline V gene. The CDR3 region has the DNA TGTGCCAGCTCAGTCACAGCGGCCACAGATACGCAGTATTTT. Translation: CASSVTAATDTQYF.

This clonotype has more than one count but fewer than ten. The chain uses TRBV20-1 and TRBJ2-3; 10 nucleotides agree with TRBD1. Germline values: CDR1 DFQATT, CDR2 SNEGSKA (reference sequence). The CDR3 extends over 14 amino acids. Trimming at V came to 5 bases and at J to 5 bases, leaving 7 bases not matched to a gene. CDR3 amino acids: CSADRGLLGDTQYF. As DNA, the CDR3 is TGCAGTGCTGACAGGGGGCTTTTAGGAGATACGCAGTATTTT.

This clonotype has at least ten counts. V gene TRBV5-1 combines with J gene TRBJ2-1, with TRBD1 identical over 8 bases. The CDR3 loop spans 15 amino acids. The J segment lost 6 bases and the V segment lost 1 base, leaving 6 bases of the junction unmatched. The germline V gene has CDR1 SGHRS and CDR2 YFSETQ. CDR3 in amino acids: CASSLRRQGPNEQFF. The CDR3 DNA reads TGCGCCAGCAGCTTGCGGAGACAGGGGCCCAATGAGCAGTTCTTC. The entire variable domain, with the rest obtained from reference TRBV5-1 and TRBJ2-1, is as follows: KAGVTQTPRYLIKTRGQQVTLSCSPISGHRSVSWYQQTPGQGLQFLFEYFSETQRNKGNFPGRFSGRQFSNSRSEMNVSTLELGDSALYLCASSLRRQGPNEQFFGPGTRLTVL.

This chain joins TRBV4-2 and TRBJ2-5, with TRBD2 matching 10 bases. With 3 bases clipped from V and 5 bases from J, the junction kept 3 bases outside the gene matches. CDR1 is LGHNA, CDR2 YNFKEQ, per germline. The CDR3 extends over 14 amino acids. CDR3 residues: CASSQPSGSETQYF. In DNA form, the CDR3 reads TGTGCCAGCAGCCAGCCTAGCGGGAGTGAGACCCAGTACTTC.

In its sample, this clonotype was seen many times. The V call is TRBV3-1, the J call TRBJ2-2, with 9 bases matching TRBD1. Looked up from germline, CDR1 is LGHDT and CDR2 is YNNKEL (reference sequence). The ends lost 4 bases at V and 4 bases at J; junction bases unmatched: 1. The CDR3 is 14 residues long. The CDR3 region has the DNA TGTGCCAGCAGCCCGGGACAGGGCACCGGGGAGCTGTTTTTT. It codes for CASSPGQGTGELFF. Based on the CDR3 plus reference TRBV3-1 and TRBJ2-2, the full variable domain is DTAVSQTPKYLVTQMGNDKSIKCEQNLGHDTMYWYKQDSKKFLKIMFSYNNKELIINETVPNRFSPKSPDKAHLNLHINSLELGDSAVYFCASSPGQGTGELFFGEGSRLTVL.

V gene TRBV24-1 combines with J gene TRBJ2-2; 10 positions agree with TRBD1. CDR3 length equals 15 residues. CDR1 is KGHDR, CDR2 SFDVKD, per germline. Trimming cost V 9 bases and J 5 bases; bases outside gene matches: 8. CDR3 nucleotide sequence: TGTGCCACCCGCGTGGGACAGGGGAAGACCGGGGAGCTGTTTTTT. This encodes CATRVGQGKTGELFF.

J is TRBJ2-4 and V is TRBV28, with D unresolved. The CDR3 consists of 16 residues. Trimming shortened V by 0 bases and J by 0 bases, and 9 bases separated the two germline ends. Germline V lookup: CDR1 MDHEN, CDR2 SYDVKM. CDR3 sequence: CASSLWGSLAKNIQYF. The CDR3 DNA reads as TGTGCCAGCAGTTTATGGGGCAGCCTAGCCAAAAACATTCAGTACTTC.

This clonotype was counted only a few times. The chain joins TRBV29-1 to TRBJ2-1, with D unresolved. Germline loops: CDR1 SQVTM, CDR2 ANQGSEA. V lost 0 bases and J lost 3, with 9 bases in between. CDR3 length equals 14 residues. Here the CDR3 DNA reads TGCAGCGTTGAAGATCGAGGTGGCTACAATGAGCAGTTCTTC. Its translation: CSVEDRGGYNEQFF.

This clonotype has a handful of counts. V usage is TRBV12-5 and J usage is TRBJ2-5; D possibly matches TRBD1 or TRBD2 (6 bases each). V lost 0 bases, J lost 4 bases, and 12 bases lay in between. Germline V gene lookup returns CDR1 LGHNT and CDR2 FRNRAP. The CDR3 has 15 residues. CDR3 region: CASGLVPGGRETQYF. In DNA form, the CDR3 reads TGTGCTAGTGGTTTGGTACCCGGGGGCAGAGAGACCCAGTACTTC.

The rearrangement uses TRBV29-1 and TRBJ1-2, with unresolved D. Trimming stripped 4 bases from V and 8 bases from J, with 17 bases between. The CDR3 is 13 residues long. The germline gives CDR1 SQVTM, CDR2 ANQGSEA. This CDR3 is CSVGYPQSGGYTF. Here the CDR3 DNA reads TGCAGCGTTGGGTATCCCCAGTCGGGAGGCTACACCTTC. The full variable domain, in which reference TRBV29-1 and TRBJ1-2 provide the parts outside the CDR3, is SAVISQKPSRDICQRGTSLTIQCQVDSQVTMMFWYRQQPGQSLTLIATANQGSEATYESGFVIDKFPISRPNLTFSTLTVSNMSPEDSSIYLCSVGYPQSGGYTFGSGTRLTVV.